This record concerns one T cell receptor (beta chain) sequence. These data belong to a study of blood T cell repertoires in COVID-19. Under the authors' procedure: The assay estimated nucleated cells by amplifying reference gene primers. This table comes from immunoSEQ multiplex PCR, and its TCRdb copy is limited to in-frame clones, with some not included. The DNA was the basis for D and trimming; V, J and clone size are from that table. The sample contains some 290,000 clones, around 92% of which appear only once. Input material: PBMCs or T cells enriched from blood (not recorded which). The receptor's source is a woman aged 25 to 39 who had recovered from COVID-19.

The CDR3 DNA follows: TGTGCCAGCAGTTCGGTGGGAGCGGGACACTACGAGCAGTACTTC. Residues: CASSSVGAGHYEQYF. This rearrangement joins TRBV6-2 or TRBV6-3 to TRBJ2-7, with TRBD2 as a possible D gene (7 bases). Germline CDR1 reads MNHEY; CDR2 reads SVGEGT. This CDR3 has 15 amino acids. V lost 4 bases to trimming and J lost 3 bases, with 16 bases between them.